The rows below give T cell receptor beta chains drawn from one sample of a study of blood T cell repertoires in COVID-19. Sequenced by immunoSEQ multiplex PCR; TCRdb stores in-frame clones only, minus some. The sample carries 250,000 to 350,000 clones, around nine tenths recorded once. Sequencing was performed on PBMCs or T cells enriched from blood (not recorded which). These receptors were taken from a woman between 40 and 55 years old who had recovered from COVID-19. Both conserved end residues are part of each CDR3. The D gene is left open where the match is weak. Where a row states a size, it is once, few, many or the class of an expanded clone; other rows omit it.

D gene	V gene	J gene	clone size	CDR3 DNA	CDR3 protein
TRBD2	TRBV3-1/TRBV3-2	TRBJ2-7	few	TGTGCCAGCAGCCCACCGGGACTAGCGGGAGACGAGCAGTACTTC	CASSPPGLAGDEQYF
TRBD1	TRBV10-3	TRBJ1-1	once	TGTGCCATCAGTGATACAGGGGGCCTAAAGAACACTGAAGCTTTCTTT	CAISDTGGLKNTEAFF
NA	TRBV7-9	TRBJ2-3	NA	TGTGCCAGCAGCTTAGGTAGCTACCGCACAGATACGCAGTATTTT	CASSLGSYRTDTQYF
NA	TRBV28	TRBJ1-3	NA	TGTGCCAGCAGTACACCCTCATCAGGGAGGCCCTCTGGAAACACCATATATTTT	CASSTPSSGRPSGNTIYF
NA	TRBV28	TRBJ2-1	NA	TGTGCCAGCAGTTTACCTCCTCTAGAAACCCAGTTCTTC	CASSLPPLETQFF
TRBD2	TRBV11-3	TRBJ2-1	once	TGTGCCAGCAGCTTAGGACTAGCGGGAGGTGCGGAGCAGTTCTTC	CASSLGLAGGAEQFF
NA	TRBV7-9	TRBJ1-1	NA	TGTGCCGGGGGGGAATACACTGAAGCTTTCTTT	CAGGEYTEAFF
NA	TRBV4-3	TRBJ2-5	NA	TGCGCCAGCAGCCAGCTACTCCAGGGGCGGGGGGAGACCCAGTACTTC	CASSQLLQGRGETQYF
TRBD1	TRBV15	TRBJ2-4	NA	TGTGCCACCAGCAAGGAGACAGGGCCGGGTCGGGACATTCAGTACTTC	CATSKETGPGRDIQYF
TRBD1	TRBV28	TRBJ2-2	NA	TGTGCCAGCAGTCCTCTCGACAGGGCGGACACCGGGGAGCTGTTTTTT	CASSPLDRADTGELFF
NA	TRBV2	TRBJ1-6	NA	TGTGCCAGCAGACAGGACAGCCAAACGCTCCACTTT	CASRQDSQTLHF
NA	TRBV7-8	TRBJ2-1	NA	TGTGCCAGCAGCTTAGCAGGGGGGGATGAGCAGTTCTTC	CASSLAGGDEQFF
TRBD2	TRBV4-3	TRBJ2-1	NA	TGCGCCAGCAGCCAAGGGACTAGCGGGCCGGAGCAGTTCTTC	CASSQGTSGPEQFF
NA	TRBV2	TRBJ1-6	NA	TGTGCCAGCACGGGGACTCCCGAGGTCGGCTCACCCCTCCACTTT	CASTGTPEVGSPLHF
NA	TRBV30	TRBJ2-7	NA	TGTGCCTGGATCGGAGGGCCGGGTGGAAGTGTTCACGAGCAGTACTTC	CAWIGGPGGSVHEQYF
NA	TRBV28	TRBJ1-1	NA	TGTGCCAGCAGCCCAATCACTGAAGCTTTCTTT	CASSPITEAFF
NA	TRBV10-2	TRBJ2-2	NA	TGCGCCAGCAGCACAGGGAACACCGGGGAGCTGTTTTTT	CASSTGNTGELFF
NA	TRBV7-2	TRBJ1-3	NA	TGTGCCAGCAGCTTAGGCGGGCTCTCCTCCGGAAACACCATATATTTT	CASSLGGLSSGNTIYF
TRBD1	TRBV7-9	TRBJ1-4	NA	TGTGCCAGCAGCTCAGGACAGGAGATTGAAAAACTGTTTTTT	CASSSGQEIEKLFF
NA	TRBV28	TRBJ2-1	NA	TGTGCCAGCAGTTACACTGAGCAGTTCTTC	CASSYTEQFF
TRBD2	TRBV27	TRBJ2-5	NA	TGTGCCAGCAGCCCCCGGGCTAGCGGGCTTGAGACCCAGTACTTC	CASSPRASGLETQYF
TRBD1	TRBV7-2	TRBJ1-1	once	TGTGCCAGCAGCACAGGGGGCCACACTGAAGCTTTCTTT	CASSTGGHTEAFF
NA	TRBV27	TRBJ2-1	NA	TGTGCCAGCCGTCCTCAGGGAAGCCCCTACAATGAGCAGTTCTTC	CASRPQGSPYNEQFF
TRBD1	TRBV28	TRBJ2-7	few	TGTGCCAGCAGCTTGGGACAGGGGGACCACGAGCAGTACTTC	CASSLGQGDHEQYF
TRBD1	TRBV28	TRBJ1-2	NA	TGTGCCAGCAGTTTAGGGACAGTCTATGGCTACACCTTC	CASSLGTVYGYTF
NA	TRBV11-2	TRBJ2-3	NA	TGTGCCAGCAGCTCATCCGGGACTGCCACAGATACGCAGTATTTT	CASSSSGTATDTQYF
TRBD1	TRBV5-1	TRBJ1-4	NA	TGCGCCAGCAGCTCCCCGGACAGGGGACAGGAAAAACTGTTTTTT	CASSSPDRGQEKLFF
NA	TRBV5-1	TRBJ2-1	NA	TGCGCCAGCAGCTTGGCGAACGGAGGGAATGAGCAGTTCTTC	CASSLANGGNEQFF
NA	TRBV5-1	TRBJ1-1	NA	TGCGCCAGCAGCTTGTTGGGCCAGAACACTGAAGCTTTCTTT	CASSLLGQNTEAFF
TRBD2	TRBV24-1	TRBJ2-1	NA	TGTGCCACCAGTGATTGGACTAGCGGGGACCAAGTTGAGCAGTTCTTC	CATSDWTSGDQVEQFF
TRBD1	TRBV6-1	TRBJ2-7	NA	TGTGCCAGCAGTGAAGGGGGGACAGCAACCTACGAGCAGTACTTC	CASSEGGTATYEQYF
NA	TRBV27	TRBJ1-2	NA	TGTGCCAGCAGTTGGGGAGCGGACTATGGCTACACCTTC	CASSWGADYGYTF
NA	TRBV6-4	TRBJ1-5	NA	TGTGCCAGCAGTGCCTCCCCCGGAGGCGATCAGCCCCAGCATTTT	CASSASPGGDQPQHF
TRBD1	TRBV24-1	TRBJ2-2	NA	TGTGCCACCAGTGACCCCACAGGGGGGCATACCGGGGAGCTGTTTTTT	CATSDPTGGHTGELFF
TRBD1	TRBV5-1	TRBJ2-7	NA	TGCGCCAGCAGCTTGGTCGGGACAGGTACCTACGAGCAGTACTTC	CASSLVGTGTYEQYF
TRBD1	TRBV6-5	TRBJ1-5	NA	TGTGCCAGCAGGCAGGGGGATCAGCCCCAGCATTTT	CASRQGDQPQHF
NA	TRBV18	TRBJ2-1	NA	TGTGCCAGCTCACCTCAGGGGTCCTACAATGAGCAGTTCTTC	CASSPQGSYNEQFF
NA	TRBV6-6	TRBJ2-1	NA	TGTGCCAGCAGACCCGACACAGCCTCCTACAATGAGCAGTTCTTC	CASRPDTASYNEQFF
TRBD1	TRBV28	TRBJ2-5	NA	TGTGCCAGCAGTCCTTCGACAGGGGGACAAGAGACCCAGTACTTC	CASSPSTGGQETQYF
NA	TRBV6-5	TRBJ1-5	NA	TGTGCCCGAATGAGGCAGCAGCCCCAGCATTTT	CARMRQQPQHF
NA	TRBV7-2	TRBJ1-1	NA	TGTGCCAGCAGCTTAGATTCTACGGGGAAGAACACTGAAGCTTTCTTT	CASSLDSTGKNTEAFF
TRBD2	TRBV7-8	TRBJ2-5	NA	TGTGCCAGCAGCTTAGTTTTAACTAGCGCGATGCAAGAGACCCAGTACTTC	CASSLVLTSAMQETQYF
NA	TRBV2	TRBJ2-1	NA	TGTGCCAGCAGTGAAGGCCCAGAAAATGAGCAGTTCTTC	CASSEGPENEQFF
NA	TRBV6-5	TRBJ1-2	NA	TGTGCCAGCAGGACTAGCGGGGGATACTATGGCTACACCTTC	CASRTSGGYYGYTF
NA	TRBV4-2	TRBJ1-1	NA	TGTGCCAGCAGCCAATCCCACAGGGTCACTGAAGCTTTCTTT	CASSQSHRVTEAFF
TRBD1	TRBV6-2/TRBV6-3	TRBJ1-1	NA	TGTGCCAGCAGCGGGACAGGGGGCGCCTCCACTGAAGCTTTCTTT	CASSGTGGASTEAFF
NA	TRBV19	TRBJ2-7	NA	TGTGCCAGTAGTGTTGTGGGGCTAACCTACGAGCAGTACTTC	CASSVVGLTYEQYF
TRBD1	TRBV28	TRBJ1-5	NA	TGTGCCAGCACCGCGGACAGGGTTGATCAGCCCCAGCATTTT	CASTADRVDQPQHF
NA	TRBV29-1	TRBJ2-7	NA	TGCAGCGTTGAAGATCCGGCGACAGCGAGCGTGCAGTACTTC	CSVEDPATASVQYF
TRBD1	TRBV3-1/TRBV3-2	TRBJ2-7	NA	TGTGCCAGCAGCCAAACCGGGACAGGGACCTACGAGCAGTACTTC	CASSQTGTGTYEQYF
TRBD2	TRBV7-8	TRBJ2-1	NA	TGTGCCAGCAGCTTAGCGAGAAGGCGGGAGGGCCCGTACAATGAGCAGTTCTTC	CASSLARRREGPYNEQFF